Below, 25 T cell receptor beta chains from the same sample are listed, as sequenced in a study of T cell responses to AZD1222 COVID-19 vaccine. Sequenced by immunoSEQ multiplex PCR; TCRdb stores in-frame clones only, minus some. Of some 140,000 clones in the sample, about 91% are singletons; the top ten hold about 3%. The sample was peripheral blood, taken on day 0 of AZD1222 vaccination. The source of these receptors is an adult in good health.

This chain joins TRBV28 and TRBJ1-3; D is ambiguous. The V gene lost 3 bases and the J gene lost 7 bases, with 10 bases spanning the gap. Germline assignment: CDR1 MDHEN and CDR2 SYDVKM. This CDR3 comprises 13 residues. The CDR3 loop is CASSFQARNTIYF. In nucleotides, the CDR3 is TGTGCCAGCAGTTTTCAGGCGAGGAACACCATATATTTT.

The gene calls are TRBV5-4 and TRBJ2-7, with D maybe TRBD2 (6 bases). Per the germline V gene, CDR1 is SGHNT and CDR2 is YYREEE (reference sequence). The CDR3 consists of 14 residues. The germline V and J ends were trimmed by 2 bases and 2 bases, with 11 bases remaining between them. CDR3 in amino acids: CASSFGGGAYEQYF. The CDR3 DNA reads TGTGCCAGCAGCTTCGGGGGAGGAGCCTACGAGCAGTACTTC.

This chain joins TRBV19 and TRBJ2-5; a possible D gene is TRBD2 (6 bases). From germline, CDR1 is LNHDA and CDR2 SQIVND (reference sequence). Trimming took off 5 bases at V and 4 bases at J, with 14 bases between the two ends. The CDR3 spans 14 residues. CDR3 sequence reads: CASSRAGGIETQYF. The CDR3 DNA follows: TGTGCCAGTAGTCGGGCCGGGGGAATAGAGACCCAGTACTTC. The full variable domain, with the rest looked up from reference TRBV19 and TRBJ2-5, is DGGITQSPKYLFRKEGQNVTLSCEQNLNHDAMYWYRQDPGQGLRLIYYSQIVNDFQKGDIAEGYSVSREKKESFPLTVTSAQKNPTAFYLCASSRAGGIETQYFGPGTRLLVL.

The chain recombines TRBV11-2 with TRBJ2-1; D unclear. Germline V lookup: CDR1 SGHAT, CDR2 FQNNGV. This CDR3 spans 14 amino acids. V was clipped by 4 bases and J by 8 bases, with 15 bases between them. DNA for the CDR3: TGTGCCAGCAGCTACCACGGCAACCGGGATGAGCAGTTCTTC. Its protein product is CASSYHGNRDEQFF.

This chain uses TRBV12-5 with TRBJ2-2; no firm D call. Looked up from germline, CDR1 is LGHNT and CDR2 is FRNRAP. V lost 3 bases to trimming and J lost 6 bases, with 5 bases between them. The CDR3 has 12 residues. CDR3 coding DNA: TGTGCTAGTGGTTTTCTGGCCGGGGAGCTGTTTTTT. It is translated as CASGFLAGELFF.

The chain employs TRBV5-1 and TRBJ2-5; 7 bases agree with TRBD2. This CDR3 comprises 14 residues. CDR1 and CDR2 (germline): SGHRS, YFSETQ. V trimming: 4 bases; J trimming: 4 bases; junction bases outside the gene matches: 7. The CDR3 bases are TGCGCCAGCAGCAAGCGGGGTACCAGAGAGACCCAGTACTTC. Amino acids: CASSKRGTRETQYF.

The genes are TRBV2 and TRBJ2-5; the D call may be TRBD1 or TRBD2 (6 bases each). CDR3 length: 15 residues. Germline V gene lookup returns CDR1 SNHLY and CDR2 FYNNEI. The V end was cut by 1 base, the J end by 2 bases, with 11 bases between. As DNA, the CDR3 is TGTGCCAGCAGTGAAGACGGGGGCCAGCAAGAGACCCAGTACTTC. This sequence encodes CASSEDGGQQETQYF.

This chain joins TRBV27 and TRBJ2-1, with D unclear. The CDR3 has 15 residues. V shed 0 bases and J shed 2 bases, with 8 bases lying between them. The germline gives CDR1 MNHEY, CDR2 SMNVEV (reference sequence). The CDR3 sequence: CASSLSSEPYNEQFF. The CDR3 DNA follows: TGTGCCAGCAGTTTATCGTCCGAGCCCTACAATGAGCAGTTCTTC.

In regard to this clone: This sample also contains other DNA sequences that code for the same CDR3. This chain joins TRBV5-4 and TRBJ1-2; 9 positions match TRBD1. V dropped 4 bases and J dropped 5; count of bases not matched to a gene: 3. The CDR3 consists of 13 residues. The germline V gene encodes CDR1 SGHNT and CDR2 YYREEE (reference sequence). Here the CDR3 DNA reads TGTGCCAGCAGCAGAGACAGGGGGTATGGCTACACCTTC. Translating gives CASSRDRGYGYTF.

This clone was seen just once. CDR3 DNA: TGTGCCAGCAGTCGGGACAGGGCTGACACTGAAGCTTTCTTT. It encodes CASSRDRADTEAFF. The gene calls are TRBV6-5 and TRBJ1-1; 9 bases agree with TRBD1. Germline CDR1 and CDR2: MNHEY and SVGAGI. With V trimmed by 5 bases and J by 3 bases, 4 bases remained unmatched. The CDR3 spans 14 residues.

This sequence joins TRBV7-9 and TRBJ1-2, with D possibly TRBD1 on 5 matching bases. Germline CDR1 reads SEHNR; CDR2 reads FQNEAQ (reference sequence). The CDR3 has 13 residues. V was shortened by 4 bases and J by 5 bases, with 11 bases between the two germline ends. CDR3 residues: CASSSGLTYGYTF. CDR3 sequence (DNA): TGTGCCAGCAGCTCGGGACTGACATATGGCTACACCTTC. The full variable domain, its missing parts supplied by reference TRBV7-9 and TRBJ1-2, is DTGVSQNPRHKITKRGQNVTFRCDPISEHNRLYWYRQTLGQGPEFLTYFQNEAQLEKSRLLSDRFSAERPKGSFSTLEIQRTEQGDSAMYLCASSSGLTYGYTFGSGTRLTVV.

The chain joins TRBV7-9 to TRBJ2-1; D is unclear. The CDR3 length is 12 residues. Germline V CDR1 and CDR2: SEHNR, FQNEAQ (reference sequence). V lost 0 bases and J 9 bases, leaving 6 bases between the germline ends. The CDR3 sequence is CASSLATFEQFF. CDR3 nucleotides: TGTGCCAGCAGCTTAGCAACATTTGAGCAGTTCTTC. Combining the CDR3 with reference TRBV7-9 and TRBJ2-1 gives the whole variable domain DTGVSQNPRHKITKRGQNVTFRCDPISEHNRLYWYRQTLGQGPEFLTYFQNEAQLEKSRLLSDRFSAERPKGSFSTLEIQRTEQGDSAMYLCASSLATFEQFFGPGTRLTVL.

The chain links TRBV7-9 to TRBJ2-1; 8 bases are a match to TRBD1. The CDR3 is 16 amino acids. CDR1 is SEHNR and CDR2 is FQNEAQ in the germline V gene (reference sequence). V gave up 6 bases and J gave up 4 bases; unmatched junction bases: 11. CDR3 amino acids: CASRARWTGIYNEQFF. DNA for the CDR3: TGTGCCAGCAGGGCCCGTTGGACAGGGATATACAATGAGCAGTTCTTC. The entire variable domain, with the rest obtained from reference TRBV7-9 and TRBJ2-1, is as follows: DTGVSQNPRHKITKRGQNVTFRCDPISEHNRLYWYRQTLGQGPEFLTYFQNEAQLEKSRLLSDRFSAERPKGSFSTLEIQRTEQGDSAMYLCASRARWTGIYNEQFFGPGTRLTVL.

This CDR3 reads CASSQATGGQETQYF. CDR3 DNA sequence: TGTGCCAGCAGCCAAGCCACAGGGGGCCAAGAGACCCAGTACTTC. The chain joins TRBV4-2 to TRBJ2-5, with 8 nucleotides matching TRBD1. This CDR3 has 15 residues. CDR1 is LGHNA, CDR2 YNFKEQ, per germline. Trimming removed 1 base from V and 1 base from J; junction bases left unmatched: 2.

This rearrangement joins TRBV9 to TRBJ2-1; D ambiguous. The ends were cut back, 0 bases at V and 0 bases at J, with 10 bases in the middle. The CDR3 has 16 residues. Germline CDR1 SGDLS, CDR2 YYNGEE. CDR3: CASSVEGRNSYNEQFF. Written as DNA, the CDR3 is TGTGCCAGCAGCGTAGAAGGCAGGAACTCCTACAATGAGCAGTTCTTC.

The V gene is TRBV19, the J gene TRBJ2-7; a possible D gene is TRBD2 (5 bases). The CDR3 contains 12 residues. V was shortened by 6 bases and J by 7 bases, with 13 bases between the two germline ends. The germline V gene has CDR1 LNHDA and CDR2 SQIVND (reference sequence). CDR3 protein: CASSGLPFEQYF. The CDR3 nucleotides are TGTGCCAGTAGCGGACTTCCATTTGAGCAGTACTTC.

The J gene is TRBJ2-3, the V gene TRBV6-4; 7 nucleotides agree with TRBD1. Trimming took 3 bases from V and 2 from J; bases not matched to a gene: 5. This CDR3 region has 15 residues. Germline V gene lookup returns CDR1 MRHNA and CDR2 SNTAGT. DNA for the CDR3: TGTGCCAGCAGTGAAGTTGGACAGGCCACAGATACGCAGTATTTT. This codes for CASSEVGQATDTQYF.

This clone was detected once. V usage is TRBV5-1 and J usage is TRBJ2-2, with 9 positions matching TRBD1. Germline V CDR1 and CDR2: SGHRS, YFSETQ. The CDR3 totals 15 residues. Losses at the gene ends were 4 bases for V and 0 bases for J; bases not matched to a gene: 1. Here the CDR3 reads CASSRDRANTGELFF. Here the CDR3 DNA reads TGCGCCAGCAGCCGGGACAGGGCGAACACCGGGGAGCTGTTTTTT.

The rearrangement joins TRBV4-1 to TRBJ2-7; tentative D call: TRBD2 (5 bases). The CDR3 runs 15 residues. CDR1 is MGHRA, CDR2 YSYEKL, per germline. V was shortened by 2 bases and J by 6 bases, with 17 bases between the two germline ends. The DNA of the CDR3 is TGCGCCAGCAGCCAAACGGGAATGGATTATATCGAGCAGTACTTC. This translates into CASSQTGMDYIEQYF.

The chain is built from TRBV21-1 and TRBJ2-5; no DNA check was done on the table's D call, TRBD1. TRBV21-1 is termed a pseudogene. There are 16 residues in the CDR3. The CDR3 coding sequence is TGTGCCAGCAGCAAAGGCCTCGGGACACCAAAGGGGACCCAGTACTTC. It specifies CASSKGLGTPKGTQYF.

The chain recombines TRBV6-5 with TRBJ1-5, with a tentative D call TRBD1 (5 bases). V lost 0 bases to trimming and J lost 5 bases, with 5 bases between them. The CDR3 spans 13 residues. The germline V gene has CDR1 MNHEY and CDR2 SVGAGI. Here the CDR3 DNA reads TGTGCCAGCAGTTACTCGGGGGATCAGCCCCAGCATTTT. Translated, it gives CASSYSGDQPQHF.

This clone was seen a handful of times. The chain links TRBV6-5 to TRBJ1-6, with unresolved D. The CDR3 loop spans 16 amino acids. The V gene lost 2 bases and the J gene lost 7 bases, with 15 bases spanning the gap. Looked up from germline, CDR1 is MNHEY and CDR2 is SVGAGI. The DNA of the CDR3 is TGTGCCAGCAGTTACCAGTTTAGGGCTGAGAATTCACCCCTCCACTTT. Protein sequence: CASSYQFRAENSPLHF.

This sequence joins TRBV6-6 and TRBJ2-3, with TRBD2 matching 10 bases. Germline lookup yields CDR1 MNHNY and CDR2 SVGAGI (reference sequence). The ends lost 6 bases at V and 5 bases at J; junction bases unmatched: 8. The CDR3 covers 15 residues. The CDR3 sequence is CASSKREGRGDTQYF. DNA of the CDR3: TGTGCCAGCAGCAAGCGGGAGGGCCGAGGAGATACGCAGTATTTT.

V is TRBV3-1 (or the pseudogene TRBV3-2) and J is TRBJ1-2; D is undetermined. V was trimmed by 3 bases and J by 7 bases, leaving 9 bases between them. From germline, CDR1 is LGHDT and CDR2 YNNKEL (reference sequence). This CDR3 has 12 amino acids. CDR3 loop: CASSHNLGGYTF. In DNA form, the CDR3 reads TGTGCCAGCAGCCACAACTTGGGTGGCTACACCTTC.

The chain recombines TRBV6-5 with TRBJ2-7; a weak D match, TRBD2 (7 bases). Trimming cost V 7 bases and J 3 bases, with 19 bases left between them. Germline CDR1 MNHEY, CDR2 SVGAGI. This CDR3 contains 15 residues. The CDR3 reads CASNPRGDTNYEQYF. For the CDR3, the DNA is TGTGCCAGCAACCCCCGGGGGGACACTAACTACGAGCAGTACTTC.